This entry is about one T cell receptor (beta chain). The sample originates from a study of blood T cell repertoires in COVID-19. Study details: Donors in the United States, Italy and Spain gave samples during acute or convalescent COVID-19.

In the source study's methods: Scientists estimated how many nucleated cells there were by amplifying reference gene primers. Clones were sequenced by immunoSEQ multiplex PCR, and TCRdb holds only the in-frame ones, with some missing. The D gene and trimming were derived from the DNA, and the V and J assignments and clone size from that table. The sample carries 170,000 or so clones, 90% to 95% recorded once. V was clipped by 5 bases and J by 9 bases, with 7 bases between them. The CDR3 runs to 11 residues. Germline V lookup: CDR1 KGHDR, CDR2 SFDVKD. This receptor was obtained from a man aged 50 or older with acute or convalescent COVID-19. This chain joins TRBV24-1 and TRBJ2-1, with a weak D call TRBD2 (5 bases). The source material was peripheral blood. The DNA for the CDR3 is TGTGCCACCAGTGCGGGGTTTGAGCAGTTCTTC. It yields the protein CATSAGFEQFF.